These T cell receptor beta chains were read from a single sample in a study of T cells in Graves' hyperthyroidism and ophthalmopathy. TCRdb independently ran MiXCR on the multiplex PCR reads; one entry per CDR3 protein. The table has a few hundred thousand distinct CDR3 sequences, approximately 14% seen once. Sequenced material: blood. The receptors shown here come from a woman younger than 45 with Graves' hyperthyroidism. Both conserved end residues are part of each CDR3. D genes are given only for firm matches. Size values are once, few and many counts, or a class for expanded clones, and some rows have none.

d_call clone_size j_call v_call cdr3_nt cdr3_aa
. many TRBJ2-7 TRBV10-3 TGTGCCATCAGTGAAGGGACATCTAAGTACGAGCAGTACTTC CAISEGTSKYEQYF
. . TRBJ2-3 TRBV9 TGTGCCAGCAGCGTACAAAGTTTTGGCACAGATACGCAGTATTTT CASSVQSFGTDTQYF
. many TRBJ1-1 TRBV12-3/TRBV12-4 TGTGCCAGCAGTTTGAAGGGTTACACTGAAGCTTTCTTT CASSLKGYTEAFF
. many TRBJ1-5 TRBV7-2 TGTGCCAGCAGCCCGAACCCCTGGATGGGTCAGCCCCAGCATTTT CASSPNPWMGQPQHF
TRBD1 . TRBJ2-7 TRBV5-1 TGCGCCAGCAGCGTATACCCCGGACAGGGGGTCTACGGGCAGTACTTC CASSVYPGQGVYGQYF
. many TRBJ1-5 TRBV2 TGTGCCAGCAGGGACGATAGCAATCAGCCCCAGCATTTT CASRDDSNQPQHF
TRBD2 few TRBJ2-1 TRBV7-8 TGTGCCAGCAGCGGCCCGGTAAGGCTAGCGGACAATGAGCAGTTCTTC CASSGPVRLADNEQFF
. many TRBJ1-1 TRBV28 TGTGCCAGCAGTTTAACAGTCCGGGTCACTGAAGCTTTCTTT CASSLTVRVTEAFF
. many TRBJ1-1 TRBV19 TGCGCCAGCAGCTCCGGAACAGCGAACACTGAAGCTTTCTTT CASSSGTANTEAFF
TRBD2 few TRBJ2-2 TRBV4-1 TGCGCCAGCAGCCGAGTAGCGGGAGGGCCAGGTAACACCGGGGAGCTGTTTTTT CASSRVAGGPGNTGELFF
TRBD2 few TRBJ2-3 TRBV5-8 TGTGCCAGCAGCCCCGGACTAGCGGGAACCACAGATACGCAGTATTTT CASSPGLAGTTDTQYF
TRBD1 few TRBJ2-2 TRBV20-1 TGCAGTGCCCGCGCGACAGGGTACACCGGGGAGCTGTTTTTT CSARATGYTGELFF
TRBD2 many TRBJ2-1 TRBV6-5 TGTGCCAGCAGTTACTATACTAGCGGGAGGGTTGAGGGCTACAATGAGCAGTTCTTC CASSYYTSGRVEGYNEQFF
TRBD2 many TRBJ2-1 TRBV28 TGTGCCAGCAGTCTTAGCGGGAGGGCCTTGAATGAGCAGTTCTTC CASSLSGRALNEQFF
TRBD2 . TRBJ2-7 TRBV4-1 TGCGCCAGCAGCCAAGGGGGCGGGAGCTTTTACGAGCAGTACTTC CASSQGGGSFYEQYF
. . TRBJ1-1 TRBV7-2 TGTGCCAGCAGCCCGAAGGACGTCGGGGCTGGAAGGGAAACTGAAGCTTTCTTT CASSPKDVGAGRETEAFF
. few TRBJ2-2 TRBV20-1 TGCAGTGCTAGTCCCGGGACTTACAACACCGGGGAGCTGTTTTTT CSASPGTYNTGELFF
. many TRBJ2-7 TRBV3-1 TGTGCCAGCAGCCAAGAGGGACGGGCCTACGAGCAGTACTTC CASSQEGRAYEQYF
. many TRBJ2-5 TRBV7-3 TGTGCCAGCAGCCCGGCGGGGAGCGAGACCCAGTACTTC CASSPAGSETQYF
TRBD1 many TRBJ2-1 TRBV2 TGTGCCAGCAGTGTTCTGGACAGGGTATCCAATGAGCAGTTCTTC CASSVLDRVSNEQFF
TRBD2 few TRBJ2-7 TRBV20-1 TGCAGTGCTCAAGAAGCCGGGCGACTAGCGGGAGGTTCATACGAGCAGTACTTC CSAQEAGRLAGGSYEQYF
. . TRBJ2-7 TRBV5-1 TGCGCCAGCAGCAGCTCCCACCTAGACGAGCAGTACTTC CASSSSHLDEQYF
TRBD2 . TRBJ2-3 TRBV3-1 TGTGCCAGCAGCCAAACGAGAACCACGATAGCGGGAGTTAATGCAGATACGCAGTATTTT CASSQTRTTIAGVNADTQYF
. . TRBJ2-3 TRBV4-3 TGCGCCAGCAGCCCTGCAAAGCAGGGTTGGGGCACAGATACGCAGTATTTT CASSPAKQGWGTDTQYF
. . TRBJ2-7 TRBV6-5 TGTGCCAGCAGTTACTCTTACGGAGATTCCTACGAGCAGTACTTC CASSYSYGDSYEQYF
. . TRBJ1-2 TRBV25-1 TGTGCCAGCAGAGACGACAGGACGTTATATGGCTACACCTTC CASRDDRTLYGYTF
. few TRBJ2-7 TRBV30 TGTGCCTGGAGTGCGCGGGACAGCTCCTACGAGCAGTACTTC CAWSARDSSYEQYF
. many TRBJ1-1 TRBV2 TGTGCCAGCAGTGGGGGGGTTGAAGCTTTCTTT CASSGGVEAFF
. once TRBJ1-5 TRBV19 TGTGCCAGTACAAAGTCGGGGCAGCCCCAGCATTTT CASTKSGQPQHF
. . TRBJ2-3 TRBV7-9 TGTGCCAGCAGCTTAGAACGGAATCCACCAGATACGCAGTATTTT CASSLERNPPDTQYF
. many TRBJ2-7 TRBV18 TGTGCCAGCTCACCTTTGGGCGTAGCAGACTCCTACGAGCAGTACTTC CASSPLGVADSYEQYF
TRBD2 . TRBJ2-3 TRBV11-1 TGTGCCAGCAGCGCAGTCCGGGAACTAGCGACAGATACGCAGTATTTT CASSAVRELATDTQYF
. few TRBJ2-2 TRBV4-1 TGCGCCAGCAGCGCCATAAGGACCGGGGAGCTGTTTTTT CASSAIRTGELFF
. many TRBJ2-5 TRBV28 TGTGCCAGCAGTTTTGGCAGGGGGGGGGAGACCCAGTACTTC CASSFGRGGETQYF
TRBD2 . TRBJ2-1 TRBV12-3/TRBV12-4 TGTGCCAGAAGCCGCGGGAGGTTGGATGAGCAGTTCTTC CARSRGRLDEQFF
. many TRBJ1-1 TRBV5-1 TGCGCCAGCAGCTTGGGCAGGGGCTTTACTGAAGCTTTCTTT CASSLGRGFTEAFF
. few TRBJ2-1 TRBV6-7 TGTGCCAGCAGACTTTTGGTGGGTAGGGCCCACTTCGATGAGCAGTTCTTC CASRLLVGRAHFDEQFF
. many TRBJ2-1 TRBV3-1 TGTGCCAGCAGCCAAAAGAGAAACAATGAGCAGTTCTTC CASSQKRNNEQFF
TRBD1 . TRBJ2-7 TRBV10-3 TGTGCCATCAGCCTAGGACAGGGGACATACGAGCAGTACTTC CAISLGQGTYEQYF
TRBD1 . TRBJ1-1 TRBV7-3 TGCGCCAGCAGCCACGACAGGGAACTCGAAGCTTTCTTT CASSHDRELEAFF
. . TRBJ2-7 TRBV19 TGTGCCAGTAGTATAGATTCGACTCCTTCCTACGAGCAGTACTTC CASSIDSTPSYEQYF
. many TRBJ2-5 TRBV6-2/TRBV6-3 TGTGCCAGCAGTTACCTAGGCGCGTGGTACTTC CASSYLGAWYF
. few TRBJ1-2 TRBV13 TGTGCCAGCAGCCCTTTCCCACGGGGGCTCCACTATGGCTACACCTTC CASSPFPRGLHYGYTF
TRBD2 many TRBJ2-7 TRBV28 TGTGCCAGCAGTGGAGCGGGAAGAAGCTCCTACGAGCAGTACTTC CASSGAGRSSYEQYF
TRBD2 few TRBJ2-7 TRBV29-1 TGCAGCGTTGAAGCCACCGGGACTAGTGGGTACGAGCAGTACTTC CSVEATGTSGYEQYF
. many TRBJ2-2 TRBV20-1 TGCAGTGAGGGCACCGGGGAGCTGTTTTTT CSEGTGELFF
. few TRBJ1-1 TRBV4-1 TGCGCCAGCAGCCATGGGCCAGACTGGAACACTGAAGCTTTCTTT CASSHGPDWNTEAFF
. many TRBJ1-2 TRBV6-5 TGTGCCAGCAGTTACTCAGGGGAGAGTGGCTACACCTTC CASSYSGESGYTF
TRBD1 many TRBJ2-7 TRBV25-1 TGTGCCAGCAGGTCACCCATAGGACAGGGGGGAACCTACGAGCAGTACTTC CASRSPIGQGGTYEQYF
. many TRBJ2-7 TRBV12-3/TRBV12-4 TGTGCCAGCAGTTCAGCCGACATCCGCTACGAGCAGTACTTC CASSSADIRYEQYF
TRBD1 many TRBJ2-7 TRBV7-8 TGTGCCAGCAGCTTAGTGGGGACAGCGAGCTCCTACGAGCAGTACTTC CASSLVGTASSYEQYF